This TCR beta chain was retrieved from a study of cytomegalovirus exposure and HLA in healthy donors listed by TCRdb under 2017. General notes on the study: An earlier analysis of roughly 630 of the donors reported 250 to 300 Gb of sequence data and approximately 110 million unique TCR beta sequences from roughly 180 million T cells. Genome-wide SNP genotypes for about three fifths of the roughly 700 donors were used in a later genetic analysis, which treated that subset as a discovery cohort. To predict cytomegalovirus infection status, the study combined high-throughput TCR immunosequencing, statistical association of individual TCRs with disease status, and machine learning. Approximately 300 gigabases of sequencing data and approximately 85 million unique TCR sequences were included in an early release covering several hundred HLA-typed donors. An earlier analysis of some 500 of the donors applied high-throughput TCR beta sequencing to assess whether each TCR beta V gene segment acted as functional or pseudogenic. Alongside the repertoire data, information on donor age, sex, ethnicity and CMV serostatus was compiled. The number of typed donors differed by locus: roughly 629-640 for A, B, C, DRB1 and DQB1; some 500 for DQA1; 606 for DPA1; and some 450 for DPB1. HLA typing included class I and class II loci at four-digit resolution. To study patterns of TCR occurrence, a later analysis re-analyzed previously published TCR beta repertoires from hundreds of donors and added high-resolution HLA genotyping. Among the roughly 400 genotyped donors, 81% belonged to the genetic ancestry cluster associated with self-reported Caucasian donors. Rather than drawing on any new phenotypic data, the later analysis identified candidate immune exposures from TCR beta sequences and the way those sequences occurred across donors. The T cell repertoires of 666 subjects were profiled by immunosequencing and related to cytomegalovirus serostatus. Because of strong linkage in the cohort, roughly 5 DR-DQ haplotypes were treated as single units for association and clustering. All discovery cohort repertoires had been generated on a single sequencing platform. The study was designed to test whether signatures of past pathogen exposure could be identified by cataloging public T cell receptors. Besides the first cohort of approximately 710 subjects, a separate validation cohort made up of some 110 different subjects was used. Across approximately 400 genotyped donors of the cohort, an average of about 240,000 unique TCR beta nucleotide sequences per donor were sequenced, and 15% to 20% of those sequences were non-productive. Overall results and qualifications from the work: In a later genetic analysis, a missense DCLRE1C variant was associated with V-gene and J-gene trimming of TCR beta chains, and the association was replicated in an independent cohort. A cluster of highly shared sequence variants was judged likely to be a technical artifact of the sequencing pipeline. CMV serostatus was the only immune exposure information available for the cohort. A later analysis found that HLA-associated TCR beta chains were more clonally expanded and had lower generation probabilities than equally common non-associated chains. In a later analysis, TCR association rates were found to vary across HLA loci, with the most associated TCRs seen for DRB1 alleles and the fewest for HLA-C alleles. In both the original and validation cohorts, the classifier was reported to diagnose cytomegalovirus status with high specificity and sensitivity. When HLA alleles, especially DR and DQ, strongly co-occurred, TCR associations were difficult to assign to individual alleles. Correlated functional status among segregating V segments might be attributable to linkage disequilibrium, but an unknown experimental factor could not be ruled out. A further reported finding was that TCR beta sequences accurately predicted the HLA-A and HLA-B alleles for most subjects in the first cohort. Because some donors lacked HLA typing at each locus, the association tests relied only on the typed subset. In vitro tests confirmed that a few of the cytomegalovirus-associated TCR beta chains recognize cytomegalovirus antigens. In an earlier analysis of about 550 of the donors, most TCR beta V segments were observed in productive rearrangements about 90% or about 30% of the time, broadly matching IMGT annotations. Over 15 rarely observed V segments, including chromosome 9 orphons, were excluded from the earlier analysis of a few hundred of the donors because counts were too low. A later genetic analysis reported fewer N-insertions in productive TCRs among donors in an Asian-associated ancestry cluster than the roughly 640-donor mean. The presence/absence analyses assumed that sequencing depth was roughly uniform across donors, and that assumption may not be true. A later analysis associated roughly 17,000 TCR beta sequences with specific HLA alleles at a false discovery rate of 0.05. It was suggested by the authors that the approach could potentially be generalized to other disease states and immunological phenotypes. While some public TCRs were present in many individuals, most TCR sequences turned up only very rarely across donors. This cohort had only TCR beta chains sequenced, and the lack of alpha or paired-chain data limited which features could be detected. In a later analysis, several top co-occurrence clusters were reported to appear linked to parvovirus B19, influenza, CMV and Epstein-Barr virus. The study gave a list of under 200 TCR beta chains associated with cytomegalovirus. Most CMV-associated TCR beta chains appeared to be HLA-restricted in a later analysis, and the HLA associations seemed to be driven largely by CMV exposure. The 87-base-pair reads could not distinguish some IMGT-functional V segments, including TRBV6-2 and TRBV6-3, so those segments were excluded.

In the germline V gene (reference sequence), CDR1 corresponds to MNHEY and CDR2 to SMNVEV. The CDR3, from cysteine to phenylalanine, totals 14 residues. Only the CDR3 DNA stays, 42 bases, in frame from base 1. V loses 5 bases at its end and J loses 5 bases; junction bases beyond the gene matches: 6. The cohort consisted of more than 650 healthy bone marrow donors. At the time of sampling, every cohort member was nominally healthy, though immune exposures that went unrecorded were likely present. The donor was CMV seropositive and was included in the group of 290 or so seropositive cohort members. Every donor gave a peripheral blood sample, and the peripheral blood mononuclear cells from that sample were used for TCR beta sequencing. The Qiagen DNeasy Blood Extraction Kit was used to extract genomic DNA from the blood cell samples. As to this clone: It has no known antigen specificity. No quality values exist for individual bases; no much larger clone is one base distant.

Libraries came from the immunoSEQ multiplex PCR assay. For the multiplex PCR, a mixture combining 60 forward primers for TCR Vbeta segments and 13 reverse primers for TCR Jbeta segments was used. Amplification of the CDR3 region of rearranged TCR beta genes was performed with a multiplex PCR assay on genomic DNA. The amplified TCR beta libraries were sequenced on the Illumina HiSeq System as 87-base-pair reads. On the study's bioinformatics: A later analysis tallied tens of millions of unique TCR beta chains across the 666 repertoires, and some 10 million of those chains were shared by two or more donors. Raw reads were error-corrected and collapsed into unique sequences with a nearest-neighbor algorithm that merged closely related sequences to remove PCR and sequencing errors. V, D and J gene segments were assigned by aligning CDR3 sequences to IMGT reference sequences. For a sequence to be retained, at least a six-nucleotide match to both a V gene segment and a J gene segment was required. Rearrangements were classified as productive when the CDR3 lacked stop codons and remained in frame with V and J, and all other rearrangements were classified as non-productive. CDR3 was defined according to IMGT convention as the region running from the second conserved V-encoded cysteine to the conserved J-encoded phenylalanine. The earlier analysis of 450 to 750 of the donors excluded any sequence lacking an unambiguous match to a single V gene segment. In an earlier analysis of 500 to 750 of the donors, V segments were called functional above 56.7% productive rearrangements and were called segregating when the between-donor standard deviation exceeded 5%. A statistical classification framework was developed to diagnose cytomegalovirus status using the catalog of TCR beta chain sequences. V and J gene assignment, in a later analysis, came from comparing TCR nucleotide sequences with IMGT/GENE-DB human TR gene sequences. Using the TCRdist pipeline, a later analysis assigned CDR3 sequences along with most-parsimonious VDJ recombination scenarios. In a later analysis, each TCR beta chain was defined by its CDR3 amino acid sequence together with its V-gene family, and reads without a unique V-gene family were excluded. In a later analysis, 500 to 700 highly shared, low-generation-probability nucleotide sequences were removed to address suspected cross-contamination and a sequencing artifact. For each public chain, a later analysis derived a clonal expansion index from normalized ranks of inferred template counts within each repertoire. In a later analysis, generation probabilities were computed with a VDJ recombination model fitted to out-of-frame rearrangements, and the resulting probabilities were checked against IGoR. Hypergeometric tests were used in a later analysis to score TCR-TCR, TCR-HLA and TCR-CMV co-occurrence, with a repertoire-size bias correction applied to the TCR pairs. A later analysis estimated false discovery rates by permuting HLA or CMV assignments 20 times. A later analysis grouped co-occurring TCRs with DBSCAN, adding TCRdist sequence similarity when clustering within HLA-allele-positive subsets. For co-occurrence clustering, repertoires with fewer than 30,000 or more than 120,000 public chains were excluded, along with four to six repertoires with anomalous nucleotide sharing. TCRdb limited this immuneACCESS table to in-frame rearrangements with V and J called. A share of clones is missing; checked studies link under half to unresolved V genes, and the rest is unexplained. V and J calls and clone size are copied from that table; D and trimming were computed from the DNA. The sample yields 49,000 or so clones; about 81% were counted once. The leading ten clones occupy 2.5% of the sample.

The receptor comes from a boy younger than 18 in good health and CMV-seropositive. The rearrangement combines TRBV27 with TRBJ2-1, with 7 bases aligning to TRBD1. Sequenced sample: PBMCs. The nucleotide sequence is given as TGTGCCAGCAGTGTGGGACAGTCTAACAATGAGCAGTTCTTC. The encoded protein is CASSVGQSNNEQFF.